This is a list of T cell receptor beta chains from one sample in a study of control samples from healthy donors and cancer patients. Measured with immunoSEQ multiplex PCR; TCRdb has only the in-frame clones, and not every one. The sample carries roughly 86,000 clones, less than 95% recorded once. The sample was blood. The receptor source for this set is a woman between 18 and 29 years old in good health. Each CDR3 is given with its conserved first and last residue. Each record gives: D gene, clone size, V gene, J gene, CDR3 DNA, CDR3 protein. The D gene is left open where the match is weak. Expanded clones are given a class, and other clones once, few, many or no size at all.

d_call: .
clone_size: .
v_call: TRBV3-1/TRBV3-2
j_call: TRBJ1-5
cdr3_nt: TGTGCCAGCAGCCTTGTATCGTCAGGTCAGCCCCAGCATTTT
cdr3_aa: CASSLVSSGQPQHF

d_call: TRBD1
clone_size: .
v_call: TRBV3-1/TRBV3-2
j_call: TRBJ1-5
cdr3_nt: TGTGCCAGCAGCCAAGACTCCGGGGCAGGGGGGAATCAGCCCCAGCATTTT
cdr3_aa: CASSQDSGAGGNQPQHF

d_call: .
clone_size: once
v_call: TRBV5-4
j_call: TRBJ2-2
cdr3_nt: TGTGCCAGCAGCCACACCCTGACAGGGACTACCGGGGAGCTGTTTTTT
cdr3_aa: CASSHTLTGTTGELFF

d_call: .
clone_size: once
v_call: TRBV2
j_call: TRBJ1-2
cdr3_nt: TGTGCCAGCAGTGAACATCAGGTAGACTATGGCTACACCTTC
cdr3_aa: CASSEHQVDYGYTF

d_call: .
clone_size: .
v_call: TRBV5-1
j_call: TRBJ1-5
cdr3_nt: TGCGCCAGCAGCGAAGGGGCATTCAATCAGCCCCAGCATTTT
cdr3_aa: CASSEGAFNQPQHF

d_call: .
clone_size: .
v_call: TRBV20-1
j_call: TRBJ2-1
cdr3_nt: TGCAGTGCCTTACTTAGCGATGAGCAGTTCTTC
cdr3_aa: CSALLSDEQFF

d_call: .
clone_size: .
v_call: TRBV5-1
j_call: TRBJ1-4
cdr3_nt: TGCGCCAGCAGCTTGGGGCAGACTGTTAATGAAAAACTGTTTTTT
cdr3_aa: CASSLGQTVNEKLFF

d_call: .
clone_size: .
v_call: TRBV27
j_call: TRBJ2-7
cdr3_nt: TGTGCCAGCAGTTCAAGACAGAGGGAGACTCACGAGCAGTACTTC
cdr3_aa: CASSSRQRETHEQYF

d_call: .
clone_size: .
v_call: TRBV12-3/TRBV12-4
j_call: TRBJ2-5
cdr3_nt: TGTGCCAGCAGCTCTCGGGAGACCCAGTACTTC
cdr3_aa: CASSSRETQYF

d_call: .
clone_size: .
v_call: TRBV5-1
j_call: TRBJ2-3
cdr3_nt: TGCGCCAGCGCCTCCGGGACATCTAGCACAGATACGCAGTATTTT
cdr3_aa: CASASGTSSTDTQYF

d_call: TRBD2
clone_size: .
v_call: TRBV5-4
j_call: TRBJ2-2
cdr3_nt: TGTGCCAGCAGCCAAGGGACTAGCCAGTTCCACACCGGGGAGCTGTTTTTT
cdr3_aa: CASSQGTSQFHTGELFF

d_call: .
clone_size: .
v_call: TRBV7-2
j_call: TRBJ1-1
cdr3_nt: TGTGCCAGCAGCGGGAGGGGAGGGCTCGACACTGAAGCTTTCTTT
cdr3_aa: CASSGRGGLDTEAFF

d_call: TRBD1
clone_size: .
v_call: TRBV2
j_call: TRBJ1-4
cdr3_nt: TGTGCCAGCCGGGACTGGGACAGGGATGAAAAACTGTTTTTT
cdr3_aa: CASRDWDRDEKLFF

d_call: .
clone_size: .
v_call: TRBV6-5
j_call: TRBJ1-1
cdr3_nt: TGTGCCAGCAGTTTCTATCAGGGTCTCACTGAAGCTTTCTTT
cdr3_aa: CASSFYQGLTEAFF

d_call: .
clone_size: .
v_call: TRBV2
j_call: TRBJ1-2
cdr3_nt: TGTGCCAGCAGGTACGGTTCGGTATCCACCTTC
cdr3_aa: CASRYGSVSTF

d_call: .
clone_size: .
v_call: TRBV18
j_call: TRBJ1-1
cdr3_nt: TGTGCCAGCTCACCATCTGTGAACACTGAAGCTTTCTTT
cdr3_aa: CASSPSVNTEAFF

d_call: TRBD1
clone_size: .
v_call: TRBV3-1/TRBV3-2
j_call: TRBJ1-2
cdr3_nt: TGTGCCAGCAGCCGCGGGACAGGGGGGAAAAATGGCTACACCTTC
cdr3_aa: CASSRGTGGKNGYTF

d_call: .
clone_size: .
v_call: TRBV5-6
j_call: TRBJ2-3
cdr3_nt: TGTGCCAGCAGCTTATGGGATTCTATCACAGATACGCAGTATTTT
cdr3_aa: CASSLWDSITDTQYF

d_call: .
clone_size: .
v_call: TRBV19
j_call: TRBJ1-5
cdr3_nt: TGTGCCAGTAGTCCGTCATTGGGGGGCAATCAGCCCCAGCATTTT
cdr3_aa: CASSPSLGGNQPQHF

d_call: .
clone_size: .
v_call: TRBV7-7
j_call: TRBJ2-2
cdr3_nt: TGTGCCACCCGCAGGGTGGCAAACACCGGGGAGCTGTTTTTT
cdr3_aa: CATRRVANTGELFF

d_call: .
clone_size: .
v_call: TRBV9
j_call: TRBJ1-3
cdr3_nt: TGTGCCAGCAGCGCGGAAACTAGTCGGTCTGGAAACACCATATATTTT
cdr3_aa: CASSAETSRSGNTIYF

d_call: .
clone_size: .
v_call: TRBV2
j_call: TRBJ2-5
cdr3_nt: TGTGCCAGCTATGCAGTCGACTTACAAGAGACCCAGTACTTC
cdr3_aa: CASYAVDLQETQYF

d_call: .
clone_size: .
v_call: TRBV2
j_call: TRBJ1-1
cdr3_nt: TGTGCCAGCAGAGCCGGGACACCTAACACTGAAGCTTTCTTT
cdr3_aa: CASRAGTPNTEAFF

d_call: .
clone_size: .
v_call: TRBV4-1
j_call: TRBJ2-1
cdr3_nt: TGCGCCAGCAGCCCGAGGGAAAATCTAGCGAGCCGCAATGAGCAGTTCTTC
cdr3_aa: CASSPRENLASRNEQFF

d_call: .
clone_size: .
v_call: TRBV19
j_call: TRBJ1-2
cdr3_nt: TGTGCCACCTCCAGGACGGGTAACTATGGCTACACCTTC
cdr3_aa: CATSRTGNYGYTF

d_call: .
clone_size: .
v_call: TRBV27
j_call: TRBJ2-3
cdr3_nt: TGTGCCAGCAGTGCTGCGGGAAGCCAAGATACGCAGTATTTT
cdr3_aa: CASSAAGSQDTQYF

d_call: .
clone_size: once
v_call: TRBV5-1
j_call: TRBJ1-1
cdr3_nt: TGCGCCAGCAGCTTGGCTGGGGAGTGGAACACTGAAGCTTTCTTT
cdr3_aa: CASSLAGEWNTEAFF

d_call: TRBD1
clone_size: .
v_call: TRBV9
j_call: TRBJ2-7
cdr3_nt: TGTGCCAGCAGCGCAGACAGGGGAGCCTACGAGCAGTACTTC
cdr3_aa: CASSADRGAYEQYF

d_call: TRBD1
clone_size: .
v_call: TRBV29-1
j_call: TRBJ1-3
cdr3_nt: TGCAGCGTTTTGGGGACAGCGGATAGGGGAAACACCATATATTTT
cdr3_aa: CSVLGTADRGNTIYF

d_call: .
clone_size: .
v_call: TRBV10-3
j_call: TRBJ1-2
cdr3_nt: TGTGCCATCAGTGAGTTACCAGGACAGTTACATGGCTACACCTTC
cdr3_aa: CAISELPGQLHGYTF

d_call: .
clone_size: .
v_call: TRBV27
j_call: TRBJ2-3
cdr3_nt: TGTGCCAGCAGTTCTCTTACAGGGCCAGATACGCAGTATTTT
cdr3_aa: CASSSLTGPDTQYF